The following is a T cell receptor beta chain sequence with its context. Germline V gene lookup returns CDR1 MGHRA and CDR2 YSYEKL. V trimming: 1 base; J trimming: 4 bases; junction bases outside the gene matches: 11. CDR3 length equals 19 residues. These data come from a study of siplizumab effects on memory and regulatory T cells. TCRdb keeps only in-frame clones here, not all; method: immunoSEQ multiplex PCR. This sample yields approximately 46,000 clones, of which about 93% are seen a single time; roughly 18% belongs to the top ten. The sequencing input was CD8+ T cells sorted from blood. This chain joins TRBV4-1 and TRBJ2-2; 11 bases line up with TRBD2. The receptor was derived from a human donor in good health. CDR3 residues: CASSQVTSGRVFVTGELFF. The CDR3 coding sequence is TGCGCCAGCAGCCAAGTTACTAGCGGGAGAGTCTTCGTCACCGGGGAGCTGTTTTTT.